The rows below give T cell receptor beta chains drawn from one sample of a study of blood T cells in healthy people across ages. TCRdb processed the 5' RACE reads anew with MiXCR; each CDR3 protein has one entry. This table has over 550,000 distinct CDR3 sequences, roughly 30% appearing once. The sequencing input was blood. The source of these receptors is a woman aged 80 or over in good health. CDR3s leave out the opening cysteine and the closing phenylalanine or tryptophan. Only some rows state a clone size, as once, few, many or a class for expanded clones.

TRBJ1-1	few	TRBV4-2	ASSQEDRSGSEAF
TRBJ1-2	many	TRBV20-1	SARETNTNYGYT
TRBJ1-2	-	TRBV20-1	SASPDRNYGYT
TRBJ2-3	many	TRBV9	ASSVRDVTDTQY
TRBJ2-3	many	TRBV2	ASRGIFSSTDTQY
TRBJ2-3	-	TRBV12-3/TRBV12-4	ASSFGDRVRTDMQY
TRBJ2-3	-	TRBV6-6	ASSWEARGGTDTQY
TRBJ2-6	many	TRBV9	ASSDSGANVLT
TRBJ2-3	-	TRBV10-3	AISAVTSRTDTQY
TRBJ2-7	-	TRBV7-9	ASSSTGADSYGQY
TRBJ2-3	once	TRBV28	ASSFPREEVSTDTQY
TRBJ2-3	few	TRBV5-6	ATSSGDTDTQY
TRBJ2-1	many	TRBV7-9	ASSLSTRTAHNEQF
TRBJ2-3	many	TRBV27	ASSFQGTGTDTQY
TRBJ2-5	few	TRBV11-3	ASSFGGQGQETQY
TRBJ2-7	once	TRBV5-1	ASSQDPPGQTYEQY
TRBJ2-1	many	TRBV5-1	ASSPTSGRDNEQF
TRBJ1-5	-	TRBV30	AWGEARCQPQH
TRBJ2-5	-	TRBV7-2	ASSPTKGQETQY
TRBJ2-7	-	TRBV7-2	ASSLAQKTSEQY
TRBJ1-1	many	TRBV20-1	SAQSRTGNTEAF
TRBJ2-7	-	TRBV7-9	ASSPDRAAGYEQY
TRBJ2-1	once	TRBV10-3	AISESGQGGDYNEQF
TRBJ2-3	few	TRBV30	ARSVSGTSTDTQY
TRBJ1-4	many	TRBV5-6	ASSLRGWNEKLF
TRBJ1-1	few	TRBV4-3	ASSYSRALNTEAF
TRBJ1-5	many	TRBV6-5	ASSPSGNNQPQH
TRBJ1-4	-	TRBV20-1	SATQGADGEKLF
TRBJ2-7	many	TRBV5-1	ASSRDGRGIEQY
TRBJ2-5	few	TRBV6-6	ASRESRGAGKETQY
TRBJ1-5	few	TRBV28	ASSRGGGSQPQH
TRBJ2-3	-	TRBV5-1	ASSSSGGMVDTQY
TRBJ2-1	few	TRBV20-1	SADVLTYNEQF
TRBJ2-4	many	TRBV7-2	ASSLSPSGGVQNIQY
TRBJ2-3	few	TRBV9	ASSGPGLDTQY
TRBJ2-1	many	TRBV20-1	SASHAGEQF
TRBJ1-1	few	TRBV5-1	ASSTDSANTEAF
TRBJ1-2	many	TRBV6-6	ASRRSNRGPGGYT
TRBJ2-3	-	TRBV15	ATGRGEGAKADTQY
TRBJ2-1	few	TRBV24-1	ATGGGLAGDSYNEQF
TRBJ2-1	many	TRBV4-1	ASSQGQGVYNEQF
TRBJ1-2	-	TRBV5-1	ASSAPTGLAANYGYT
TRBJ2-7	many	TRBV28	ATRDRGVHEQY
TRBJ2-7	many	TRBV10-3	AISERGNEQY
TRBJ2-5	many	TRBV4-2	ASSQDPLAGETQY
TRBJ1-4	many	TRBV12-3/TRBV12-4	ASSVADRGDEKLF
TRBJ2-7	-	TRBV20-1	SARGRDSWTDEQY
TRBJ1-2	-	TRBV20-1	SAREIRTENYGYT
TRBJ2-3	-	TRBV6-2/TRBV6-3	ASSYFRASLLADTQY
TRBJ2-5	-	TRBV7-6	ASREAGAGNEQY
TRBJ1-1	few	TRBV6-6	ASSLGGPKTEAF
TRBJ2-7	many	TRBV29-1	SAGTDYYEQY
TRBJ2-7	many	TRBV20-1	SPLTSVWPYEQY